The next 20 T cell receptor beta chains were all read from a single sample in a study of metastatic and nonmetastatic thyroid tumors. Each patient came to thyroid surgery without any prior treatment (of any kind). TCRdb called clones again from the PCR reads with MiXCR. The table lists over 3,500 clones, roughly a third of them singletons. Sequenced: adjacent normal tissue. These receptors were collected from a male donor with papillary thyroid cancer or a benign thyroid nodule (not recorded which). Some clones in this sample may be carry-over from other donors' samples.

This clone was observed a handful of times. In nucleotides, the CDR3 is TGTGCTAGTGGTTTGGCCGGGGGACCGACGATCTACGAGCAGTACTTC. It yields the protein CASGLAGGPTIYEQYF. V and J are TRBV12-5 and TRBJ2-7, with a possible D match to TRBD2 (6 bases). The germline gives CDR1 LGHNT, CDR2 FRNRAP. The CDR3 is made up of 16 amino acids. V was pared by 1 base and J by 3 bases, with 16 bases between.

This clone is large by share. The chain carries TRBV20-1 and TRBJ2-7, with D possibly being TRBD1 or TRBD2 (5 bases each). Trimming pared 3 bases from V and 2 bases from J, leaving 17 bases between. This CDR3 contains 15 residues. CDR1 and CDR2 from the germline V gene are DFQATT and SNEGSKA (reference sequence). The CDR3 coding sequence is TGCAGTGCTAGCGCCTACGGGACGGCGACCTACGAGCAGTACTTC. It yields the protein CSASAYGTATYEQYF.

This clone was observed a single time. This rearrangement joins TRBV7-6 to TRBJ1-1, with TRBD1 matching 11 bases. CDR3 length: 14 amino acids. Trimming cost V 5 bases and J 4 bases; bases outside gene matches: 3. Germline CDR1 SGHVS, CDR2 FNYEAQ. The CDR3 coding sequence is TGTGCCAGCAGCCAGGGACAGGGGGGCACTGAAGCTTTCTTT. It encodes CASSQGQGGTEAFF. Supplemented by reference TRBV7-6 and TRBJ1-1, the full variable domain reads GAGVSQSPRYKVTKRGQDVALRCDPISGHVSLYWYRQALGQGPEFLTYFNYEAQQDKSGLPNDRFSAERPEGSISTLTIQRTEQRDSAMYRCASSQGQGGTEAFFGQGTRLTVV.

The table lists this clone with a count of one. This chain links TRBV9 with TRBJ1-1; 11 bases fit TRBD1. The CDR3 has 14 residues. Germline V gene sequence: CDR1 SGDLS, CDR2 YYNGEE. V lost 3 bases to trimming and J lost 8 bases; unmatched junction nucleotides: 6. The CDR3 region is CASSALGQGAEAFF. The DNA for the CDR3 is TGTGCCAGCAGCGCTCTCGGACAGGGGGCGGAAGCTTTCTTT.

This clone showed up just a few times. The genes are TRBV19 and TRBJ2-3; D not resolved. The CDR3 length is 15 residues. Germline values: CDR1 LNHDA, CDR2 SQIVND (reference sequence). Trimming removed 5 bases from V and 5 bases from J, with 17 bases in between. The CDR3 loop reads CASSARPNPGDTQYF. The CDR3 DNA is TGTGCCAGTAGTGCCAGACCCAACCCCGGAGATACGCAGTATTTT.

This clone appeared once. The J gene is TRBJ1-5, the V gene TRBV20-1, with D hard to call. Germline CDR1 and CDR2: DFQATT and SNEGSKA (reference sequence). This CDR3 has 13 amino acids. The V end was cut by 6 bases, the J end by 0 bases, with 9 bases between. CDR3 nucleotides: TGCAGTGCAGACGATTATAGCAATCAGCCCCAGCATTTT. It yields the protein CSADDYSNQPQHF.

The chain combines TRBV7-8 with TRBJ2-7; perhaps TRBD2 as D (5 bases). Trimming took off 2 bases at V and 1 base at J, with 9 bases between the two ends. In germline, CDR1 is SGHVS, CDR2 FQNEAQ. The CDR3 loop spans 14 amino acids. This CDR3 reads CASSLRRTSYEQYF. The CDR3 DNA reads as TGTGCCAGCAGCTTACGGCGGACTTCCTACGAGCAGTACTTC.

The chain employs TRBV19 and TRBJ2-2; TRBD2 might be the D (6 bases). The CDR3 runs to 16 residues. V lost 4 bases, J lost 1 base, and 13 bases lay in between. Germline CDR1 LNHDA, CDR2 SQIVND (reference sequence). CDR3 sequence reads: CASSNRRLVNTGELFF. The CDR3 coding sequence is TGTGCCAGTAGTAATCGGCGACTAGTGAACACCGGGGAGCTGTTTTTT.

This clone was found a few times. Its ends do not fully match the called genes, so a read error is possible. This chain joins TRBV24-1 and TRBJ2-5; no clear D gene. Germline values: CDR1 KGHDR, CDR2 SFDVKD. The CDR3 is made up of 15 amino acids. CDR3 in DNA: TGTGCCGCCAGTGATTTGGGATTAGATCAAGAGACCCAGTACTTC. It specifies CAASDLGLDQETQYF.

In this sample, this clone turned up a few times. The chain is built from TRBV24-1 and TRBJ2-7; D may be TRBD1 (6 bases). CDR1 and CDR2 from the germline V gene are KGHDR and SFDVKD. This CDR3 spans 14 amino acids. V was clipped by 3 bases and J by 4 bases, with 12 bases between them. CDR3 in DNA: TGTGCCACCAGTGATCCACAGGGCAGATACGAGCAGTACTTC. Its protein product is CATSDPQGRYEQYF.

The genes are TRBV20-1 and TRBJ1-1, with D unclear. The CDR3 is 11 amino acids. Germline assignment: CDR1 DFQATT and CDR2 SNEGSKA (reference sequence). V lost 4 bases and J 2 bases, leaving 5 bases between the germline ends. The CDR3 is CSAIPNTEAFF. CDR3 DNA sequence: TGCAGTGCTATCCCTAACACTGAAGCTTTCTTT.

J is TRBJ2-2 and V is TRBV9; unclear D gene. Germline V lookup: CDR1 SGDLS, CDR2 YYNGEE. V dropped 7 bases and J dropped 8 bases, with 12 bases sitting between them. The CDR3 totals 12 residues. CDR3 loop: CASGKPRGELFF. The CDR3 nucleotides read TGTGCCAGCGGCAAGCCGCGGGGGGAGCTGTTTTTT.

The chain carries TRBV12-3 or TRBV12-4 and TRBJ2-1, with 9 bases aligning to TRBD2. The J segment lost 0 bases and the V segment lost 1 base, leaving 10 bases of the junction unmatched. The CDR3 loop spans 19 amino acids. The CDR3 here is CASSLDRRLAESSYNEQFF. CDR3 in DNA: TGTGCCAGCAGTTTAGATCGACGACTAGCGGAAAGCTCCTACAATGAGCAGTTCTTC.

V gene TRBV29-1 combines with J gene TRBJ1-4; maybe TRBD1 (5 bases). The V end was cut by 4 bases, the J end by 4 bases, with 13 bases between. CDR1 is SQVTM and CDR2 is ANQGSEA in the germline V gene. The CDR3 is made up of 14 amino acids. CDR3 DNA: TGCAGCGTTGGTCGGGGGTTGAATAATGAAAAACTGTTTTTT. Translated, it gives CSVGRGLNNEKLFF.

This clone was found a few times. The chain links TRBV7-2 to TRBJ2-2, with TRBD1 identical over 9 bases. The germline V gene encodes CDR1 SGHTA and CDR2 FQGNSA. This CDR3 contains 15 residues. V shed 5 bases, J shed 6 bases, and the junction held 7 bases outside the gene matches. The CDR3 nucleotides read TGTGCCAGCAGCCCGGGGACAGGGCTATCCGGGGAGCTGTTTTTT. Encoded protein: CASSPGTGLSGELFF. The entire variable domain, with the rest obtained from reference TRBV7-2 and TRBJ2-2, is as follows: GAGVSQSPSNKVTEKGKDVELRCDPISGHTALYWYRQSLGQGLEFLIYFQGNSAPDKSGLPSDRFSAERTGGSVSTLTIQRTQQEDSAVYLCASSPGTGLSGELFFGEGSRLTVL.

The V and J genes are TRBV5-5 and TRBJ2-7; a weak D match, TRBD1 (5 bases). The CDR3 contains 11 residues. The V gene lost 6 bases and the J gene lost 5 bases, with 9 bases spanning the gap. Germline-derived CDR1 and CDR2 are SGHKS and YYEKEE (reference sequence). The CDR3 spells CASTQGNEQYF. In DNA, the CDR3 is TGTGCCAGCACCCAGGGAAACGAGCAGTACTTC.

This clone qualifies as large. The chain employs TRBV6-1 and TRBJ2-2; D gene uncertain. CDR1 and CDR2 (germline): MNHNS, SASEGT. The ends were cut back, 3 bases at V and 5 bases at J, with 10 bases in the middle. CDR3 length equals 14 residues. Written as DNA, the CDR3 is TGTGCCAGCAGTGATAGGATCAATACCGGGGAGCTGTTTTTT. As protein: CASSDRINTGELFF.

As concerns this clone: One end of the junction does not line up with germline, which may come from a read error. V is TRBV28 and J is TRBJ2-5, with 7 bases matching TRBD2. Germline values: CDR1 MDHEN, CDR2 SYDVKM. The CDR3 is made up of 13 amino acids. This CDR3 is CARSLGERDSLYF. Here the CDR3 DNA reads TGTGCCCGCAGTTTAGGGGAGCGGGACTCTTTGTACTTC.

This clone showed up just a few times. J is TRBJ2-2 and V is TRBV20-1; possibly TRBD1 for D (6 bases). The CDR3 extends over 12 amino acids. Between the trimmed V and J ends, which lost 3 bases and 7 bases, there was a span of 9 bases. Germline assignment: CDR1 DFQATT and CDR2 SNEGSKA (reference sequence). The CDR3 here is CSARGASGELFF. CDR3 coding DNA: TGCAGTGCTAGGGGGGCTAGCGGGGAGCTGTTTTTT.

This clone has only one observation. The gene calls are TRBV20-1 and TRBJ2-6; D gene unclear. V shed 1 base and J shed 1 base, with 11 bases lying between them. The CDR3 sequence is 16 residues long. CDR1 and CDR2 (germline): DFQATT, SNEGSKA (reference sequence). CDR3 sequence: CSARAIKTSGANVLTF. The CDR3 DNA follows: TGCAGTGCTAGAGCGATTAAGACTTCTGGGGCCAACGTCCTGACTTTC.